A selection of T cell receptor beta chains follows, all from one sample in a study of human T cells and chemical hapten exposure. From the RACE reads, TCRdb called clonotypes with MiXCR, one entry per CDR3 protein. Seen here are about 85,000 distinct CDR3 sequences, about 9.9% observed once, and the top ten hold approximately 1.4%. Material: whole blood, obtained in connection with sensitization to the hapten diphenylcyclopropenone (DPC). All receptors derive from a man aged 18-30 years with alopecia areata. Some clones in this sample may be carry-over from other donors' samples. Both conserved end residues are part of each CDR3. Fields, in order: J gene, V gene, D gene, clone size, CDR3 length, CDR3 DNA, CDR3 protein. A D gene is named only where the DNA matches it firmly. Where a row states a size, it is once, few, many or the class of an expanded clone; other rows omit it.

>TRBJ1-1|TRBV5-5|TRBD1|NA|15
TGTGCCAGCAGCTTGGGGCCGGGACAGAGCACTGAAGCTTTCTTT
CASSLGPGQSTEAFF
>TRBJ1-4|TRBV25-1|NA|many|22
TGTGCCAGCAGTGAATTGTACCGTTGGTGGCTGGGAGGGCAGGCAACTAATGAAAAACTGTTTTTT
CASSELYRWWLGGQATNEKLFF
>TRBJ2-5|TRBV6-5|NA|many|13
TGTGCCAGCAGTTACTCGACCAGGGGAACCCAGTACTTC
CASSYSTRGTQYF
>TRBJ2-7|TRBV5-1|TRBD1|NA|15
TGCGCCAGCAGCTCAGGACAGGGCTATCGCTACGAGCAGAACTTC
CASSSGQGYRYEQNF
>TRBJ2-2|TRBV9|NA|few|15
TGTGCCAGCAGCGCCCGGGGCTGGGTTACCGGGGAGCTGTTTTTT
CASSARGWVTGELFF
>TRBJ1-6|TRBV7-2|NA|few|12
TGTGCCAGCAGCCACGGGTCGGGGCTTCTCCACTTT
CASSHGSGLLHF
>TRBJ1-6|TRBV12-3/TRBV12-4|NA|NA|14
TGTGCCAGCACCATGGGGCAGGATAATTCACCCCTCCACTTT
CASTMGQDNSPLHF
>TRBJ2-3|TRBV7-3|NA|NA|13
TGTGCCAGCAGCCCCCGGCACACAGATACGCAGTATTTT
CASSPRHTDTQYF
>TRBJ1-5|TRBV12-5|NA|few|13
TGTGCTAGTGGGTGGGACTTATCCCAGCCCCAGCATTTT
CASGWDLSQPQHF
>TRBJ2-1|TRBV11-2|TRBD1|NA|14
TGTGCCAGCAGCTTAAGACAGGGTTGGGATGAGCAGTTCTTC
CASSLRQGWDEQFF
>TRBJ1-4|TRBV20-1|NA|NA|14
TGCAGTGCTAGGGCCGGACCAGAAGGCGAAAAACTGTTTTTT
CSARAGPEGEKLFF
>TRBJ2-3|TRBV20-1|NA|few|15
TGCAGTGCTAGAGTCTCGGGGGAGGAGTTCGGGACGCAGTATTTT
CSARVSGEEFGTQYF
>TRBJ1-2|TRBV20-1|NA|NA|12
TGCAGTGCTGACGACAGGTCCTATGGCTACACCTTC
CSADDRSYGYTF
>TRBJ1-5|TRBV20-1|TRBD1|NA|14
TGCAGTGCTAATACACAGGGGAACAATCAGCCCCAGCATTTT
CSANTQGNNQPQHF
>TRBJ2-3|TRBV6-5|NA|many|16
TGTGCCAGCAGTTACTCGATTGGTTTTGGCACAGATACGCAGTATTTT
CASSYSIGFGTDTQYF
>TRBJ2-2|TRBV7-2|NA|NA|14
TGTGCCAGCAGCTTATTACAGGGTGCCGGGGAGCTGTTTTTT
CASSLLQGAGELFF
>TRBJ1-6|TRBV14|NA|NA|15
TGTGCCAGCAGCCAAGAGCAGGGAGCTAATTCACCCCTCCACTTT
CASSQEQGANSPLHF
>TRBJ1-1|TRBV6-5|NA|many|14
TGTGCCAGCAGTTACGCCCTTATGAACACTGAAGCTTTCTTT
CASSYALMNTEAFF
>TRBJ2-1|TRBV5-4|NA|NA|15
TGTGCCAGCAGCTTCAACCGGGACTTAGCGAGTGAGCAGTTCTTC
CASSFNRDLASEQFF
>TRBJ1-6|TRBV18|NA|few|16
TGTGCCAGCTCACCACCGGTGGGCCAGGGGAATTCACCCCTCCACTTT
CASSPPVGQGNSPLHF
>TRBJ1-2|TRBV5-1|NA|many|13
TGCGCCAGCAGCTTGGAATCCTATGGTGGCTACACCTTC
CASSLESYGGYTF
>TRBJ2-5|TRBV29-1|NA|few|14
TGCAGCGTTGGAGTCAGGGGCTACCAAGAGACCCAGTACTTC
CSVGVRGYQETQYF
>TRBJ2-5|TRBV7-2|TRBD2|few|15
TGTGCCAGCAGCTTAACTAGCGGGGTCCAAGAGACCCAGTACTTC
CASSLTSGVQETQYF
>TRBJ2-2|TRBV19|NA|many|17
TGTGCCAGTACCGATCCCACCCCTAGGGGTGGGTCCGGGGAGCTGTTTTTT
CASTDPTPRGGSGELFF
>TRBJ1-5|TRBV6-2/TRBV6-3|NA|NA|12
TGTGCCAGCAGTTCACAGAATCAGCCCCAGCATTTT
CASSSQNQPQHF
>TRBJ1-1|TRBV11-2|TRBD1|NA|16
TGTGCCAGCAGCTTGGGCCGGACAGGGGCGAACACTGAAGCTTTCTTT
CASSLGRTGANTEAFF
>TRBJ2-1|TRBV2|TRBD1|few|12
TGTGCCAGCACCGGACAGGACAATGAGCAGTTCTTC
CASTGQDNEQFF
>TRBJ1-1|TRBV6-5|TRBD1|many|17
TGTGCCAGCAGTCGGGACAGGGGGCTGATATGGAACACTGAAGCTTTCTTT
CASSRDRGLIWNTEAFF
>TRBJ1-1|TRBV10-1|NA|few|16
TGCGCCAGCAGTTATGGGACCTCCGCTTTGGGGACTGAAGCTTTCTTT
CASSYGTSALGTEAFF
>TRBJ2-6|TRBV29-1|NA|many|17
TGCAGCGTTGAAGGGATGGGCTACCCCTCTGGGGCCAACGTCCTGACTTTC
CSVEGMGYPSGANVLTF
>TRBJ2-1|TRBV9|NA|NA|15
TGTGCCAGCAGCGGGTCCTCCCAGCAGGGCGATGAGCAGTTCTTC
CASSGSSQQGDEQFF
>TRBJ2-2|TRBV7-2|NA|NA|14
TGTGCCAGCAGCTTGGACAGATCTACCGGGGAGCTGTTTTTT
CASSLDRSTGELFF
>TRBJ2-7|TRBV6-2/TRBV6-3|NA|many|13
TGTGCCAGCAGTTACGTGGCCTCCTACGAGCAGTACTTC
CASSYVASYEQYF
>TRBJ2-1|TRBV20-1|TRBD2|many|14
TGCAGTGCTTGGGTGTCTAGCGGGGGCAATGAGCAGTTCTTC
CSAWVSSGGNEQFF
>TRBJ2-2|TRBV28|NA|NA|14
TGTGCCAGCAGTTTAGGGACTTTCCCCGGGGAGCTGTTTTTT
CASSLGTFPGELFF
>TRBJ2-7|TRBV20-1|TRBD2|few|13
TGCAGTGCTCTTAGCGGGGGATCCTACGAGCAGTACTTC
CSALSGGSYEQYF
>TRBJ2-3|TRBV7-2|NA|NA|13
TGTGCCAGCAGCTTAGGGTTTCGGGATACGCAGTATTTT
CASSLGFRDTQYF
>TRBJ2-7|TRBV4-3|TRBD2|few|17
TGCGCCAGCAGCCAAGAAGGAGGGAGCGGGAGCCTCTACGAGCAGTACTTC
CASSQEGGSGSLYEQYF
>TRBJ2-7|TRBV4-1|TRBD2|NA|19
TGCGCCAGCAGCCTAGTATATCCGGGACTAGCGGGGGCGTCCTACGAGCAGTACTTC
CASSLVYPGLAGASYEQYF
>TRBJ2-3|TRBV7-3|NA|NA|16
TGTGCCAGCATCTTAACGTACCTGGGGGGCCCAGATACGCAGTATTTT
CASILTYLGGPDTQYF
>TRBJ1-1|TRBV6-6|TRBD1|NA|16
TGTGCCAGCAGTTGGGACAGGGCAGGAAGGAACACTGAAGCTTTCTTT
CASSWDRAGRNTEAFF
>TRBJ1-5|TRBV7-9|TRBD1|many|17
TGTGCCAGCAGCTCACACCGGGACAGGGTGAAGGATCAGCCCCAGCATTTT
CASSSHRDRVKDQPQHF
>TRBJ2-5|TRBV29-1|TRBD2|few|13
TGCAGCGTCCTGGGACTAGCGAGTGAGACCCAGTACTTC
CSVLGLASETQYF
>TRBJ2-7|TRBV28|NA|few|11
TGTGCCAGCAAGGGACTGGGGGAGCAGTACTTC
CASKGLGEQYF
>TRBJ2-7|TRBV6-5|NA|NA|12
TGTGCCAGCAGTTACCCTGACAAGCAGCAGTACTTC
CASSYPDKQQYF
>TRBJ1-4|TRBV27|NA|many|18
TGTGCCAGCAGTCCGGGACTAGCACCGACATCAGCAACGGAAAAACTGTTTTTT
CASSPGLAPTSATEKLFF
>TRBJ1-1|TRBV21-1|NA|many|8
TGTGCCAGCAGGGTAGCTTTCTTT
CASRVAFF
>TRBJ2-7|TRBV12-3/TRBV12-4|NA|NA|13
TGTGCCAGCAGTTGGACGGATTCCTACGAGCAGTACTTC
CASSWTDSYEQYF